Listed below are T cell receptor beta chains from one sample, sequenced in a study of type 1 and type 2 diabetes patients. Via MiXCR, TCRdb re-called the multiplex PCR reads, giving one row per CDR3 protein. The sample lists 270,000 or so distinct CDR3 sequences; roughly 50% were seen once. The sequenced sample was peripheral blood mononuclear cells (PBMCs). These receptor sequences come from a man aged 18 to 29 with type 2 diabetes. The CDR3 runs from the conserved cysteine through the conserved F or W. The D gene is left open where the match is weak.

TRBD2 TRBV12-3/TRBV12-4 CASSLALTWGGSPNEQFF
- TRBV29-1 CSVAPRRGYNEQFF
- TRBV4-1 CASSQETRRYEQYF
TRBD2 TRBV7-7 CASSPGLADYEQYF
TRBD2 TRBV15 CATSRGASGGAETQYF
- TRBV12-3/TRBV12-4 CASSSQVAATEAFF
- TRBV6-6 CASRGGQEYEQYF
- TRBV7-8 CASSVTTSSYNEQFF
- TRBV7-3 CASSLTGGGLTGELFF
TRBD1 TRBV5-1 CASSSTGQGSYEQYF
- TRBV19 CASSIDPGPVNEKLFF
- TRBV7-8 CASSLGLLSYEQYF
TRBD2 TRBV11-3 CASSPRHSGSSGANVLTF
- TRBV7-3 CASSQGLGPYNEQFF
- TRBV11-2 CASSLGVGSNQPQHF
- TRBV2 CASRSQGAKNIQYF
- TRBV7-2 CASSLEGKLFF
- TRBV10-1 CAISSGTDRSYNEQFF
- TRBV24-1 CATSDSTGEQYF
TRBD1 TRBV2 CASRGPRQGEGYTF
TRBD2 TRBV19 CAGTRLAGGKETQYF
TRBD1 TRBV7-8 CASSQRQKQGDHEQFF
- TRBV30 CAWSPGLGRKAFF
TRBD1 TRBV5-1 CASSPGGSSYNSPLHF
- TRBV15 CATSRGPETQYF
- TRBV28 CASSSTVMEQYF
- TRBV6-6 CASSSGKNYGYAF
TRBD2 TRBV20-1 CSAAHDLAGDGNEQFF
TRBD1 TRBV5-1 CASSLEHRGRQETQYF
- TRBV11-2 CASRSDGYEQYF
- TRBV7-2 CASSSLQPGDNEKLFF
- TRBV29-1 CSAWAGPNTEAFF
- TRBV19 CASGNGYEQYF
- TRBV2 CASRSGTAVYGYTF
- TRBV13 CASSPPVGAEQFF
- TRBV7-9 CASSLVGTDYGYTF
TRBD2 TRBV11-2 CASSLGLAGGPIFEQFF
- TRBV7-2 CASSEGRGRSYEQYF
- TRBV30 CAWSVLGGTEAFF
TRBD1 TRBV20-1 CRATTGTNYGYTF
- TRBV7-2 CASSLEFRGLTGELFF
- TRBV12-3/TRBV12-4 CASSLFRVNTEAFF
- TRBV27 CARGGTYSNQPQHF
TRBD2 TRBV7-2 CASSSYGLALYEQYF
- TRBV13 CASSLRVSSYNEQFF
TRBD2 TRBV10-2 CASSPSGKFTDTQYF
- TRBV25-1 CASSESVGGNTDTQYF
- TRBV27 CASSLSSGSTDTQYF
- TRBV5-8 CASSPDGYYEQYF
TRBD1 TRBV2 CASSMNKRTGYTGELFF
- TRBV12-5 CASGFEGSYEQYF
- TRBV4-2 CASSQDNYETQYF
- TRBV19 CASSMETGDTGELFF
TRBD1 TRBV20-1 CRIDRGPDEQYF
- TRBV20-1 CSVQQGSTDTQYF
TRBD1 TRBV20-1 CSAGTGFSYEQYF
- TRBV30 CAWSLVIGTEAFF